This T cell receptor beta chain was sequenced during a study of shared clonotypes between healthy human individuals. Per the germline V gene, CDR1 is SGHAT and CDR2 is FQNNGV. Trimming pared 5 bases from V and 5 bases from J, leaving 13 bases between. The CDR3 is 13 amino acids. The method was immunoSEQ multiplex PCR; TCRdb's version includes in-frame clones alone and lacks a portion of them. The sample has about 490,000 clones, 65% to 85% seen once. The receptor comes from a woman aged 40 to 50 in good health. Some clones in this sample may be carry-over from other donors' samples. This chain uses TRBV11-2 with TRBJ2-7; D possibly corresponds to TRBD1 (5 bases). Sequencing was performed on PBMCs. As DNA, the CDR3 is TGTGCCAGCAGCCCAACAGGCGCTGACGAGCAGTACTTC. As protein: CASSPTGADEQYF.